This T cell receptor beta chain was documented in a study of blood T cell repertoires in COVID-19. As for the study in general: Spain, Italy and the United States supplied samples that represented acute and convalescent COVID-19. Sources were T cells, B-cell-depleted T cells, or PBMCs; the material itself was cDNA or gDNA.

CDR3 size: 14 residues. The germline V gene has CDR1 WSHSY and CDR2 SAAADI. Trimming stripped 6 bases from V and 7 bases from J, with 18 bases between. The data were produced by immunoSEQ multiplex PCR, yet TCRdb's version contains in-frame clones alone and is incomplete. The sample lists about 250,000 clones, around 82% seen once, with approximately 8.6% in the top ten. The V and J genes are TRBV10-2 and TRBJ1-2, with D perhaps matching TRBD1 (5 bases). Input material: peripheral blood. This receptor was taken from a middle-aged man with active or convalescent COVID-19. Written as DNA, the CDR3 is TGCGCCAGCAGGGGCGAATGGGGGGTTAGTGGCTACACCTTC. Translating it yields CASRGEWGVSGYTF.